The clone carrying this T cell receptor (beta chain) occurred many times. The source of the sample is a study of human T cells and chemical hapten exposure. This CDR3 region has 15 residues. Deletions cut 0 bases from V and 2 bases from J, with 11 bases between. A single record per CDR3 protein comes from TCRdb applying MiXCR to the RACE reads. The data hold tens of thousands of distinct CDR3 sequences, with approximately 10% observed a single time. Time point noted: patch test 3, about 24 weeks after DPC sensitization. The treatment is: therapeutic diphenylcyclopropenone sensitization with weekly scalp DPC.

This receptor was identified in a woman in her forties or fifties with alopecia areata. Some clones in this sample may be carry-over from other donors' samples. Sequenced here: whole blood, sampled in connection with sensitization to the hapten diphenylcyclopropenone (DPC). The chain carries TRBV12-3 or TRBV12-4 and TRBJ2-7; D ambiguous. DNA for the CDR3: TGTGCCAGCAGTTTAGCCTACCGGCAAACCTACGAGCAGTACTTC. It specifies CASSLAYRQTYEQYF.